Described below is a single T cell receptor beta chain sequence and its context. The antigen remains unidentified. Only in-frame clones appear in the TCRdb table, and some are missing; sequencing was by immunoSEQ multiplex PCR. The repertoire has 25,000 to 30,000 clones, approximately 87% of them found once; the top ten carry roughly 1%. This record belongs to a study of T cells in narcolepsy. Study at large: Patients with NT1 or NT2 and healthy control donors were enrolled. Regarding the study as a whole: No autoreactive T cell clone sequences appeared in some memory CD4+ repertoires. Healthy controls reportedly lacked the autoreactive clonotypes serially found in patients' blood. HCRT-specific and TRIB2-specific autoreactive clonotypes appeared among same-patient CSF and blood CD4+ clonotypes.

The CDR3 contains 14 residues. From germline, CDR1 is MNHEY and CDR2 SVGAGI. The V gene end was trimmed by 5 bases and the J gene end by 5 bases; junction bases not matched to a gene: 4. This chain joins TRBV6-5 and TRBJ2-1; 9 positions agree with TRBD1. Material for sequencing was memory (CD45RA-) CD4+ T cells from blood. The TCR was taken from a human donor in good health. Here the CDR3 reads CASSGTGSHNEQFF. Here the CDR3 DNA reads TGTGCCAGCAGTGGGACAGGGTCCCACAATGAGCAGTTCTTC.